Here is one T cell receptor (beta chain) with its context. The antigen is unknown. Amplification used 52 TRBV primers and 13 TRBJ primers. Assay: immunoSEQ multiplex PCR; the TCRdb copy retains only in-frame clones and omits some. The top ten clones hold more than 7% of a sample with fewer than 20,000 clones, 65% to 90% of them seen once. This specimen comes from a study of regulatory T cells. Germline-derived CDR1 and CDR2 are SGHDN and FVKESK. Trimming cost V 1 base and J 6 bases, with 2 bases left between them. This CDR3 contains 11 residues. General study points: Hydrophobic residues at CDR3 positions 6 and 7 were enriched in conventional CD4+ T cells of CD3G-deficient patients.

This clonotype originated in a person aged 25-39 years with CD3G deficiency. This chain joins TRBV14 and TRBJ2-3, with D uncertain. What was sequenced was conventional CD4+ T cells sorted from blood. CDR3 loop: CASSQGDTQYF. DNA of the CDR3: TGTGCCAGCAGCCAAGGGGATACGCAGTATTTT.